This TCR beta chain was recovered during a study of blood T cell repertoires in COVID-19. In the study overall: Collection of acute and convalescent COVID-19 samples took place in the United States, Italy and Spain. From T cells, B-cell-depleted T cells, or PBMCs came the material, which was cDNA or gDNA.

Study processing details: Estimated nucleated cell counts came from reference gene primer amplification. TCRdb's copy holds only in-frame clones and misses some; the assay was immunoSEQ multiplex PCR. V, J and clone size derive from that table, while D and trimming were established from the DNA sequence. The sample includes approximately 97,000 clones, 90% seen only once; the top ten take 1.7%. The sequencing sample was made of peripheral blood. The origin of this receptor is a man between 60 and 75 years old with acute or convalescent COVID-19.

Written as DNA, the CDR3 is TGTGCCAGCAGCCCGCGAGGGTATAGCAATCAGCCCCAGCATTTT. Its translation is CASSPRGYSNQPQHF. The chain employs TRBV5-6 and TRBJ1-5, with unresolved D. V was trimmed by 4 bases and J by 0 bases, leaving 11 bases between them. Germline CDR1 is SGHDT and CDR2 is YYEEEE. The CDR3 sequence is 15 residues long.